The 26 T cell receptor beta chains given below trace back to one sample, sequenced in a study of identical twins. TCRdb analysed the 5' RACE reads with MiXCR anew, one entry per CDR3 protein. Among about 1.7 million distinct CDR3 sequences, under 35% were seen once, and the ten largest hold 0.25% to 0.3%. The sequenced sample consisted of cord blood. These receptor sequences come from a newborn girl in good health.

Worth noting for this clonotype: An end of the junction differs from the germline gene, which may be a read error. This chain links TRBV11-2 with TRBJ2-1; 9 bases map to TRBD1. The germline gives CDR1 SGHAT, CDR2 FQNNGV. The length of the CDR3 is 15 residues. This chain's CDR3 is CAGSRPGQGHNEQFF. The DNA for the CDR3 is TGTGCCGGCAGCAGACCTGGACAGGGGCACAATGAGCAGTTCTTC. Using reference TRBV11-2 and TRBJ2-1 for the parts outside the CDR3, the full variable domain is EAGVAQSPRYKIIEKRQSVAFWCNPISGHATLYWYQQILGQGPKLLIQFQNNGVVDDSQLPKDRFSAERLKGVDSTLKIQPAKLEDSAVYLCAGSRPGQGHNEQFFGPGTRLTVL.

The chain recombines TRBV4-1 with TRBJ2-1; 10 nucleotides match TRBD2. This CDR3 contains 19 residues. The V gene's germline CDR1 is MGHRA and CDR2 YSYEKL. Trimming took 0 bases from V and 5 from J; bases not matched to a gene: 13. The CDR3 DNA reads TGCGCCAGCAGCCAAGATTCAAGGCTAGCGGGAGTAAGCAACAATGAGCAGTTCTTC. Residues: CASSQDSRLAGVSNNEQFF.

The genes are TRBV4-2 and TRBJ2-5; 11 bases are shared with TRBD2. Germline assignment: CDR1 LGHNA and CDR2 YNFKEQ. Trimming cost V 0 bases and J 11 bases; bases outside gene matches: 17. The CDR3 extends over 18 amino acids. This CDR3 is CASSQEGRWVAGGNEQYF. The CDR3 nucleotides are TGTGCCAGCAGCCAAGAAGGTAGATGGGTAGCGGGAGGGAATGAGCAGTACTTC.

This chain connects TRBV20-1 to TRBJ2-1, with 14 bases that match TRBD2. This CDR3 is 12 amino acids long. Trimming cost V 6 bases and J 13 bases; bases outside gene matches: 5. Germline CDR1 and CDR2: DFQATT and SNEGSKA (reference sequence). CDR3 sequence (DNA): TGCAGTGCCCAGACTAGCGGGAGGGATCAGTTCTTC. Translating gives CSAQTSGRDQFF.

The chain uses TRBV13 and TRBJ2-4, with 13 bases that match TRBD2. Trimming took 5 bases from V and 6 from J; bases not matched to a gene: 7. This CDR3 comprises 16 residues. Germline CDR1 PRHDT, CDR2 FYEKMQ (reference sequence). DNA of the CDR3: TGTGCCAGCAGCCGGACTAGCGGGAGCCGTGGAAACATTCAGTACTTC. It yields the protein CASSRTSGSRGNIQYF.

Only a few counts were recorded for this clonotype. J is TRBJ1-5 and V is TRBV5-1; D perhaps matches TRBD1 (5 bases). The ends were cut back, 6 bases at V and 4 bases at J, with 11 bases in the middle. The CDR3 contains 13 residues. Germline V gene sequence: CDR1 SGHRS, CDR2 YFSETQ. The CDR3: CASTLGPNQPQHF. CDR3 nucleotide sequence: TGCGCCAGCACACTGGGACCAAATCAGCCCCAGCATTTT. Full variable domain (rest looked up from reference TRBV5-1 and TRBJ1-5): KAGVTQTPRYLIKTRGQQVTLSCSPISGHRSVSWYQQTPGQGLQFLFEYFSETQRNKGNFPGRFSGRQFSNSRSEMNVSTLELGDSALYLCASTLGPNQPQHFGDGTRLSIL.

This clonotype showed up just a few times. This rearrangement joins TRBV4-1 to TRBJ2-1; 9 bases fit TRBD1. CDR1 and CDR2 from the germline V gene are MGHRA and YSYEKL. The J segment lost 2 bases and the V segment lost 3 bases, leaving 11 bases of the junction unmatched. This CDR3 is 18 amino acids long. This chain's CDR3 is CASSQDSGTGLTYNEQFF. CDR3 bases: TGCGCCAGCAGCCAGGATTCCGGGACAGGGTTGACCTACAATGAGCAGTTCTTC.

The chain combines TRBV24-1 with TRBJ2-7, with TRBD2 matching over 8 bases. Looked up from germline, CDR1 is KGHDR and CDR2 is SFDVKD. Trimming at V came to 3 bases and at J to 2 bases, leaving 11 bases not matched to a gene. CDR3 size: 17 residues. The CDR3 bases are TGTGCCACCAGTGATCCTCGGGGGGGACGGGATACCTACGAGCAGTACTTC. It specifies CATSDPRGGRDTYEQYF.

This clonotype was seen many times. The chain couples TRBV21-1 to TRBJ2-3. TRBV21-1 represents a pseudogene. The CDR3 totals 11 residues. The CDR3 nucleotides read TGTGCCAGCAGCAAAGCAGATACGCAGTATTTT. This translates into CASSKADTQYF.

The gene calls are TRBV5-1 and TRBJ2-1; unclear D gene. This CDR3 has 14 amino acids. Germline V gene sequence: CDR1 SGHRS, CDR2 YFSETQ. Trimming left V 5 bases short and J 6 bases short, with 15 bases between. The CDR3 loop is CASRVSGLGNEQFF. The CDR3 DNA follows: TGCGCCAGCAGGGTCTCGGGTCTGGGCAATGAGCAGTTCTTC. Filled out from reference TRBV5-1 and TRBJ2-1, the complete variable domain reads KAGVTQTPRYLIKTRGQQVTLSCSPISGHRSVSWYQQTPGQGLQFLFEYFSETQRNKGNFPGRFSGRQFSNSRSEMNVSTLELGDSALYLCASRVSGLGNEQFFGPGTRLTVL.

As to this clonotype: A much larger clone differs from this one at a single base, so this may be a read error. This chain links TRBV12-3 or TRBV12-4 with TRBJ2-5; D not certain. The CDR3 covers 15 residues. The CDR3 loop is CAGSLAFSVQETQYF. CDR3 coding DNA: TGTGCCGGCAGTTTAGCCTTCTCCGTCCAAGAGACCCAGTACTTC.

This clonotype has more than one count but fewer than ten. The V gene is TRBV28, the J gene TRBJ2-6; 14 bases agree with TRBD2. With 6 bases clipped from V and 0 bases from J, the junction kept 4 bases outside the gene matches. Germline CDR1 MDHEN, CDR2 SYDVKM. This CDR3 is 18 amino acids long. The CDR3 DNA reads TGTGCCAGCAGCGGACTAGCGGGAGGCAACTCTGGGGCCAACGTCCTGACTTTC. Translation: CASSGLAGGNSGANVLTF.

Comments on this clonotype: At one end the junction does not follow the germline gene, possibly because of a read error. The V and J genes are TRBV7-7 and TRBJ1-1, with D unclear. Germline V gene lookup returns CDR1 SSHAT and CDR2 FNYEAQ (reference sequence). The CDR3 consists of 13 residues. The CDR3 loop reads CASSPSVGTEAFF. For the CDR3, the DNA is TGTGCTAGCAGCCCCTCGGTGGGGACTGAAGCTTTCTTT.

This clonotype came up many times. The chain recombines TRBV4-2 with TRBJ2-4; D is uncertain. The CDR3 length is 15 residues. Germline loops: CDR1 LGHNA, CDR2 YNFKEQ. Trimming took 0 bases from V and 5 from J, leaving 11 bases between them. The CDR3 region has the DNA TGTGCCAGCAGCCAAGATACCGGGCCCCAAAACATTCAGTACTTC. Encoded protein: CASSQDTGPQNIQYF.

The V and J genes are TRBV11-2 and TRBJ2-5, with TRBD1 matching 9 bases. The J call may not be correct, given that the DNA end is closer to TRBJ2-7. CDR3 length equals 13 residues. Looked up from germline, CDR1 is SGHAT and CDR2 is FQNNGV. CDR3 loop: CASSRTGDHEQYF. The CDR3 DNA is TGTGCCAGCAGTCGGACAGGGGACCACGAGCAGTACTTC.

This clonotype was seen ten or more times. The chain couples TRBV3-1 to TRBJ1-4; a weak D match, TRBD1 (5 bases). V was pared by 0 bases and J by 11 bases, with 10 bases between. Germline CDR1 and CDR2: LGHDT and YNNKEL (reference sequence). There are 13 residues in the CDR3. The DNA for the CDR3 is TGTGCCAGCAGCCAAGATCGCAGGGAGAAACTGTTTTTT. Its protein product is CASSQDRREKLFF.

Note on this clonotype: A junction end diverges from the germline sequence, so it may reflect a read error. The chain carries TRBV20-1 and TRBJ2-1; 7 nucleotides line up with TRBD1. The V gene's germline CDR1 is DFQATT and CDR2 SNEGSKA (reference sequence). The CDR3 runs to 16 residues. CDR3 sequence (DNA): TGCAGTGCTAGAGATAACAGCAGGGGGATGAACAATGGGCAGTTCTTC. It specifies CSARDNSRGMNNGQFF.

The CDR3 here is CASSYTGLGTEAFF. DNA for the CDR3: TGTGCCAGCAGCTACACAGGGCTGGGGACTGAAGCTTTCTTT. V gene TRBV7-2 combines with J gene TRBJ1-1; D perhaps matches TRBD1 (6 bases). The germline V gene has CDR1 SGHTA and CDR2 FQGNSA. V was trimmed by 4 bases and J by 5 bases, leaving 14 bases between them. The CDR3 runs to 14 residues.

This clonotype was detected only a few times. The chain couples TRBV2 to TRBJ2-4; D gene ambiguous. The CDR3 is made up of 12 amino acids. Per the germline V gene, CDR1 is SNHLY and CDR2 is FYNNEI. V lost 2 bases to trimming and J lost 8 bases, with 7 bases between them. CDR3 nucleotide sequence: TGTGCCAGCAGTGAACAGCGAGACATTCAGTACTTC. The encoded protein is CASSEQRDIQYF.

The V gene is TRBV11-2, the J gene TRBJ2-1; the D is unclear. This CDR3 has 16 amino acids. Germline V gene lookup returns CDR1 SGHAT and CDR2 FQNNGV. V lost 6 bases, J lost 6 bases, and 21 bases lay in between. CDR3: CASSTVGQATSNEQFF. Here the CDR3 DNA reads TGTGCCAGCAGTACCGTAGGGCAGGCCACCTCCAATGAGCAGTTCTTC.

J is TRBJ1-1 and V is TRBV6-1; possible D gene TRBD1, 5 bases. This CDR3 spans 14 amino acids. Between the trimmed V and J ends, which lost 6 bases and 7 bases, there was a span of 18 bases. Germline CDR1 is MNHNS and CDR2 is SASEGT. The CDR3 loop reads CASSDNRRTNEAFF. The CDR3 DNA follows: TGTGCCAGCAGCGACAACAGGCGTACTAATGAAGCTTTCTTT.

This sequence joins TRBV5-1 and TRBJ1-6; the D is unclear. Germline loops: CDR1 SGHRS, CDR2 YFSETQ. This CDR3 contains 14 residues. V was shortened by 3 bases and J by 6 bases, with 10 bases between the two germline ends. The CDR3 loop is CASSSDGLNSPLHF. The CDR3 DNA reads TGCGCCAGCAGCTCGGACGGCCTTAATTCACCCCTCCACTTT.

In its sample, this clonotype was seen many times. V and J are TRBV12-3 or TRBV12-4 and TRBJ2-7; D is undetermined. CDR3 size: 13 residues. Trimming pared 3 bases from V and 3 bases from J, leaving 9 bases between. Written as DNA, the CDR3 is TGTGCCAGCAGTTTTTATAAGGTCTACGAGCAGTACTTC. Translating gives CASSFYKVYEQYF.

This chain joins TRBV28 and TRBJ2-7; D remains ambiguous. Germline lookup yields CDR1 MDHEN and CDR2 SYDVKM. Trimming left V 8 bases short and J 3 bases short, with 8 bases between. The CDR3 contains 11 residues. CDR3 bases: TGTGCCAGCCACGGAAACTACGAGCAGTACTTC. Protein product: CASHGNYEQYF.

In its sample, this clonotype was seen a few times. The chain combines TRBV28 with TRBJ2-7; D is ambiguous. This CDR3 region has 13 residues. With 7 bases removed from V and 2 bases from J, the gap between germline ends came to 12 bases. From germline, CDR1 is MDHEN and CDR2 SYDVKM. CDR3 nucleotide sequence: TGTGCCAGCATCTCGACGGATACCTACGAGCAGTACTTC. Protein: CASISTDTYEQYF.

A single count supports this clonotype. The chain uses TRBV10-1 and TRBJ2-2, with D possibly TRBD2 on 6 matching bases. The CDR3 length is 14 residues. V gave up 8 bases and J gave up 3 bases, with 13 bases separating them. Germline V lookup: CDR1 WNHNN, CDR2 SYGVQD (reference sequence). CDR3: CASGGSRYTGELFF. The CDR3 region has the DNA TGCGCCAGCGGGGGGTCTCGTTACACCGGGGAGCTGTTTTTT.